The next 28 T cell receptor beta chains were all read from a single sample in a study of cytomegalovirus exposure and HLA in healthy donors. 60 Vbeta and 13 Jbeta primers were used in PCR. Libraries were prepared by immunoSEQ multiplex PCR; TCRdb keeps only in-frame clonotypes and omits some of them. The sample records about 130,000 clones, more than 8% being singletons. Sequencing was performed on PBMCs. The receptors shown here come from a man aged 40-55 years in good health and CMV-seronegative.

The rearrangement joins TRBV6-5 to TRBJ1-5; TRBD1 matches at 9 bases. In germline, CDR1 is MNHEY, CDR2 SVGAGI. The CDR3 loop spans 15 amino acids. Losses at the gene ends were 6 bases for V and 6 bases for J; bases not matched to a gene: 9. The CDR3 DNA reads as TGTGCCAGCAGAGTGACAGGGGGAAGGGGTCAGCCCCAGCATTTT. Amino acid sequence: CASRVTGGRGQPQHF.

This clone was observed a few times. Other nucleotide sequences from this sample produce the same CDR3. The chain joins TRBV5-4 to TRBJ2-1; 7 bases are shared with TRBD1. In germline, CDR1 is SGHNT, CDR2 YYREEE (reference sequence). J was trimmed by 2 bases and V by 0 bases; bases with no gene match: 2. CDR3 length equals 15 residues. CDR3 coding DNA: TGTGCCAGCAGCTTGGGAGGGGGCGCCTACAATGAGCAGTTCTTC. Translated, it gives CASSLGGGAYNEQFF.

The table lists this clone with a few counts. The CDR3 DNA reads TGTGCCAGCAGGGAGGACAGGGTGTTCGACGACACAGATACGCAGTATTTT. Protein: CASREDRVFDDTDTQYF. The chain has TRBV11-2 and TRBJ2-3; 8 positions agree with TRBD1. Germline V gene sequence: CDR1 SGHAT, CDR2 FQNNGV. This CDR3 comprises 17 residues. Trimming at V came to 6 bases and at J to 2 bases, leaving 13 bases not matched to a gene.

The chain carries TRBV5-6 and TRBJ1-2; D gene uncertain. The V gene lost 0 bases and the J gene lost 7 bases, with 7 bases spanning the gap. Germline V gene data show CDR1 as SGHDT and CDR2 as YYEEEE. The CDR3 is 12 residues long. CDR3 protein: CASSLGHRGYTF. The CDR3 DNA follows: TGTGCCAGCAGCTTGGGACATCGTGGCTACACCTTC.

The rearrangement links TRBV19 to TRBJ1-2; D unresolved. The CDR3 sequence is 14 residues long. The V end lost 7 bases, the J end lost 4 bases, and 16 bases lay between the germline ends. Germline assignment: CDR1 LNHDA and CDR2 SQIVND (reference sequence). CDR3 DNA: TGTGCCAGTAACGACACTCCCCGAAGCTATGGCTACACCTTC. This sequence encodes CASNDTPRSYGYTF.

This clone was detected a few times. The chain links TRBV6-6 to TRBJ1-6; TRBD1 matches at 10 bases. From germline, CDR1 is MNHNY and CDR2 SVGAGI (reference sequence). Trimming cost V 2 bases and J 7 bases; bases outside gene matches: 5. CDR3 length equals 16 residues. The CDR3 here is CASSYPSGQGNSPLHF. CDR3 DNA sequence: TGTGCCAGCAGTTACCCCTCGGGACAGGGGAATTCACCCCTCCACTTT.

The sample holds a few counts of this clone. Other DNA sequences in the same sample also yield this CDR3. The V gene is TRBV4-1, the J gene TRBJ2-7, with D possibly TRBD1 on 5 matching bases. With 5 bases removed from V and 2 bases from J, the gap between germline ends came to 16 bases. This CDR3 spans 15 amino acids. Germline V gene lookup returns CDR1 MGHRA and CDR2 YSYEKL. The CDR3 loop reads CASSLSGTGAYEQYF. CDR3 nucleotides: TGCGCCAGCAGCTTAAGTGGCACAGGAGCCTACGAGCAGTACTTC.

The gene calls are TRBV7-2 and TRBJ2-3; a possible D gene is TRBD2 (6 bases). The germline V gene has CDR1 SGHTA and CDR2 FQGNSA. V shed 0 bases and J shed 5 bases, with 12 bases lying between them. CDR3 length: 15 residues. DNA for the CDR3: TGTGCCAGCAGCTTAGCCGCGGGGCGAGGAGATACGCAGTATTTT. Translation: CASSLAAGRGDTQYF.

This clone appeared a few times. J is TRBJ2-3 and V is TRBV9, with D maybe TRBD2 (5 bases). Germline-derived CDR1 and CDR2 are SGDLS and YYNGEE. The V end lost 0 bases, the J end lost 4 bases, and 9 bases lay between the germline ends. This CDR3 contains 14 residues. The CDR3 region is CASSVDGVADTQYF. CDR3 coding DNA: TGTGCCAGCAGCGTAGACGGGGTGGCAGATACGCAGTATTTT.

There are a few counts of this clone. In DNA form, the CDR3 reads TGTGCCAGCAGCCCAGGTGGAGGAAATCAGCCCCAGCATTTT. It is translated as CASSPGGGNQPQHF. This sequence joins TRBV7-6 and TRBJ1-5; the D is unclear. Per the germline V gene, CDR1 is SGHVS and CDR2 is FNYEAQ. The CDR3 runs 14 residues. Trimming left V 5 bases short and J 4 bases short, with 12 bases between.

The chain uses TRBV29-1 and TRBJ2-7; maybe TRBD1 (5 bases). Trimming left V 4 bases short and J 5 bases short, with 18 bases between. In germline, CDR1 is SQVTM, CDR2 ANQGSEA. This CDR3 contains 14 residues. The DNA for the CDR3 is TGCAGCGTTGTGGGGCCAGGGAAACCGGACGAGCAGTACTTC. Protein: CSVVGPGKPDEQYF.

The chain has TRBV7-8 and TRBJ1-4; 9 nucleotides agree with TRBD1. V trimming: 4 bases; J trimming: 5 bases; junction bases outside the gene matches: 8. Germline loops: CDR1 SGHVS, CDR2 FQNEAQ. CDR3 length: 16 amino acids. The chain's CDR3 is CASSSATGGANEKLFF. The DNA for the CDR3 is TGTGCCAGCAGCTCGGCCACAGGGGGCGCGAATGAAAAACTGTTTTTT.

This clone was seen a few times. V is TRBV13 and J is TRBJ2-2, with 7 bases matching TRBD1. CDR3 size: 17 residues. V shed 4 bases and J 0 bases; nucleotides not matched to a gene: 8. From germline, CDR1 is PRHDT and CDR2 FYEKMQ (reference sequence). The CDR3 region has the DNA TGTGCCAGCAGCTCCCCTAGTGGGACAGCGAACACCGGGGAGCTGTTTTTT. This encodes CASSSPSGTANTGELFF.

This chain connects TRBV28 to TRBJ1-1; 7 bases match TRBD1. Per the germline V gene, CDR1 is MDHEN and CDR2 is SYDVKM. The J segment lost 5 bases and the V segment lost 7 bases, leaving 7 bases of the junction unmatched. This CDR3 is built from 13 residues. The CDR3 protein is CASITRGRTEAFF. CDR3 in DNA: TGTGCCAGCATCACCAGGGGGAGGACTGAAGCTTTCTTT.

This clone was picked up a small number of times. The chain is built from TRBV19 and TRBJ2-7; tentative D call: TRBD2 (5 bases). Trimming shortened V by 1 base and J by 3 bases, and 10 bases separated the two germline ends. The CDR3 sequence is 14 residues long. Germline loops: CDR1 LNHDA, CDR2 SQIVND (reference sequence). The CDR3 loop reads CASSIGRGNYEQYF. CDR3 sequence (DNA): TGTGCCAGTAGTATAGGGCGAGGGAACTACGAGCAGTACTTC.

This clone has a handful of counts. The chain recombines TRBV27 with TRBJ2-7, with TRBD2 as a possible D gene (6 bases). The germline V and J ends were trimmed by 5 bases and 5 bases, with 16 bases remaining between them. Per germline, CDR1 MNHEY and CDR2 SMNVEV (reference sequence). The CDR3 is 14 amino acids. In DNA form, the CDR3 reads TGTGCCAGCAGTCCTGGGGGGAGACACCACGAGCAGTACTTC. It is translated as CASSPGGRHHEQYF.

The sample holds a few counts of this clone. The V and J genes are TRBV2 and TRBJ1-6; 10 bases align to TRBD1. After removal of 8 bases from V and 10 bases from J, the junction contained 11 bases not matched to a gene. This CDR3 region has 15 residues. The germline V gene encodes CDR1 SNHLY and CDR2 FYNNEI. Written as DNA, the CDR3 is TGTGCCAGCCTAGAAAGGGACAGGGGAGGGTCACCCCTCCACTTT. It is translated as CASLERDRGGSPLHF.

This clone turned up a few times. The chain has TRBV19 and TRBJ1-1; tentatively, D is TRBD1 (5 bases). The CDR3 sequence is 14 residues long. V dropped 4 bases and J dropped 6 bases, with 15 bases sitting between them. From germline, CDR1 is LNHDA and CDR2 SQIVND (reference sequence). CDR3 loop: CASSKSLGASEAFF. DNA of the CDR3: TGTGCCAGTAGTAAAAGCTTAGGGGCCTCTGAAGCTTTCTTT.

This clone showed up just a few times. This sequence joins TRBV29-1 and TRBJ2-7, with D possibly being TRBD1 (5 bases). Trimming stripped 6 bases from V and 0 bases from J, with 12 bases between. The CDR3 spans 13 residues. CDR1 and CDR2 (germline): SQVTM, ANQGSEA. The CDR3 here is CSVSGYSSYEQYF. CDR3 DNA sequence: TGCAGCGTGTCAGGGTATAGCTCCTACGAGCAGTACTTC.

This clone was found a few times. The CDR3: CASREGQANTEAFF. The CDR3 nucleotides are TGTGCCAGCAGGGAAGGACAGGCGAACACTGAAGCTTTCTTT. The J gene is TRBJ1-1, the V gene TRBV7-9; TRBD1 matches at 7 bases. The CDR3 covers 14 residues. With V trimmed by 6 bases and J by 1 base, 5 bases remained unmatched. The germline V gene has CDR1 SEHNR and CDR2 FQNEAQ (reference sequence).

The chain carries TRBV2 and TRBJ2-3; the match to TRBD1 covers 7 bases. V dropped 3 bases and J dropped 5; count of bases not matched to a gene: 5. The germline CDR1 and CDR2 sequences are SNHLY and FYNNEI. CDR3 length: 14 residues. The CDR3, as DNA: TGTGCCAGCAGTGAGAGACAGGGCCGAGATACGCAGTATTTT. It yields the protein CASSERQGRDTQYF.

The chain joins TRBV27 to TRBJ2-7, with a weak D call TRBD2 (5 bases). The CDR3 totals 20 residues. Trimming removed 4 bases at V and 3 bases at J, with 31 bases between. Germline CDR1 MNHEY, CDR2 SMNVEV (reference sequence). The CDR3 protein is CASSSGSSVSFTHGVYEQYF. CDR3 nucleotide sequence: TGTGCCAGCAGTTCCGGCTCCTCGGTGTCTTTCACCCACGGGGTCTACGAGCAGTACTTC.

V gene TRBV27 combines with J gene TRBJ2-1; TRBD1 matches 7 bases. CDR3 length: 14 amino acids. With 7 bases clipped from V and 6 bases from J, the junction kept 9 bases outside the gene matches. From germline, CDR1 is MNHEY and CDR2 SMNVEV (reference sequence). CDR3 sequence reads: CASTLRQGVNEQFF. The CDR3 DNA is TGTGCCAGCACCCTCCGACAGGGAGTCAATGAGCAGTTCTTC.

This chain connects TRBV28 to TRBJ1-2; 8 bases line up with TRBD1. V shed 6 bases and J 13 bases; nucleotides not matched to a gene: 10. The CDR3 is made up of 12 amino acids. Germline V gene sequence: CDR1 MDHEN, CDR2 SYDVKM. This CDR3 reads CASSSPGQGPTF. As DNA, the CDR3 is TGTGCCAGCAGCTCACCAGGACAGGGCCCCACCTTC.

This clone has just a few counts. The V call is TRBV7-3, the J call TRBJ2-6, with 7 bases aligning to TRBD1. The CDR3 consists of 15 residues. CDR1 is SGHTA, CDR2 FQGTGA, per germline. V was clipped by 5 bases and J by 2 bases; unmatched bases: 3. CDR3 sequence: CASSRDRAGANVLTF. The CDR3 DNA reads as TGTGCCAGCAGCCGAGACAGGGCTGGGGCCAACGTCCTGACTTTC.

This clone was counted a few times. V is TRBV19 and J is TRBJ1-2; 7 bases are shared with TRBD1. The junction had 7 bases not matched to a gene; V was cut back by 3 bases and J by 3 bases. Germline-derived CDR1 and CDR2 are LNHDA and SQIVND (reference sequence). This CDR3 region has 15 residues. CDR3: CASSIHRTGDYGYTF. The CDR3, as DNA: TGTGCCAGTAGTATTCACCGGACAGGAGACTATGGCTACACCTTC.

This chain uses TRBV16 with TRBJ2-3, with a possible D match to TRBD2 (6 bases). Trimming removed 3 bases from V and 2 bases from J, with 9 bases in between. The germline V gene has CDR1 KGHSY and CDR2 FQNENV. The CDR3 extends over 14 amino acids. CDR3 region: CASSHGGNTDTQYF. DNA for the CDR3: TGTGCCAGCAGCCACGGCGGGAACACAGATACGCAGTATTTT.

The chain is built from TRBV6-5 and TRBJ1-4, with 7 bases identical to TRBD1. CDR3 length: 14 residues. CDR1 is MNHEY and CDR2 is SVGAGI in the germline V gene. After removal of 6 bases from V and 5 bases from J, the junction contained 6 bases not matched to a gene. The CDR3 here is CASRPGTANEKLFF. The CDR3 region has the DNA TGTGCCAGCAGGCCCGGGACAGCAAATGAAAAACTGTTTTTT.